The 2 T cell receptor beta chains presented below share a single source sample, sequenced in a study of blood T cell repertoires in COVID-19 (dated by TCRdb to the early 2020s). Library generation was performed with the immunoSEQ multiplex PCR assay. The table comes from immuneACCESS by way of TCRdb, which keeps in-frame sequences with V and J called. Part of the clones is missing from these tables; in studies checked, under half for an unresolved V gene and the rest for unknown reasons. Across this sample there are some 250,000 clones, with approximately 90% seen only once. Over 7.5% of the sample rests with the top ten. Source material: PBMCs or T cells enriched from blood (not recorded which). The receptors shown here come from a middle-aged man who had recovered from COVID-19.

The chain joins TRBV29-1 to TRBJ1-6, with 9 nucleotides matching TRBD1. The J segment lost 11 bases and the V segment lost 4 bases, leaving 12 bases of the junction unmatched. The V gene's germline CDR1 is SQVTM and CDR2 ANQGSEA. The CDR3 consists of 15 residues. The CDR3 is CSVARDRAFGAPLHF. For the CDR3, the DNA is TGCAGCGTTGCCCGGGACAGGGCCTTCGGGGCACCCCTCCACTTT.

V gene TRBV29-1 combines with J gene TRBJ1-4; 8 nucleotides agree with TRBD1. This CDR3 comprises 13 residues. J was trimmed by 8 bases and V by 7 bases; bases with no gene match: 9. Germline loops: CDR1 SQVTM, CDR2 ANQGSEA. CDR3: CSASRGLYEKLFF. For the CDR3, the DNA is TGCAGCGCCAGCAGGGGGCTTTACGAAAAACTGTTTTTT.